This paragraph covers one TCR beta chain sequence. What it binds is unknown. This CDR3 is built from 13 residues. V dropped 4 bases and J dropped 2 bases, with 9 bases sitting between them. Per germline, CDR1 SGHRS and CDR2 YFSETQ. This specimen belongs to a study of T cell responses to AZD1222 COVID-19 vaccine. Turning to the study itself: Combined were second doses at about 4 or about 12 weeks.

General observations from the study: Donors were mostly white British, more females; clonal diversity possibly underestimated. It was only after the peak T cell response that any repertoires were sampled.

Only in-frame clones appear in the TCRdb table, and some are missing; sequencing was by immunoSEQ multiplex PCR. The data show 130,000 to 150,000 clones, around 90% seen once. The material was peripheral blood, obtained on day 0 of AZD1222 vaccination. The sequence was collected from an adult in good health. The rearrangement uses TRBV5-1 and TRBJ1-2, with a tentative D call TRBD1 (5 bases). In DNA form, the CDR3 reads TGCGCCAGCAGCCCGGGACCGAACTATGGCTACACCTTC. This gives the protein CASSPGPNYGYTF.